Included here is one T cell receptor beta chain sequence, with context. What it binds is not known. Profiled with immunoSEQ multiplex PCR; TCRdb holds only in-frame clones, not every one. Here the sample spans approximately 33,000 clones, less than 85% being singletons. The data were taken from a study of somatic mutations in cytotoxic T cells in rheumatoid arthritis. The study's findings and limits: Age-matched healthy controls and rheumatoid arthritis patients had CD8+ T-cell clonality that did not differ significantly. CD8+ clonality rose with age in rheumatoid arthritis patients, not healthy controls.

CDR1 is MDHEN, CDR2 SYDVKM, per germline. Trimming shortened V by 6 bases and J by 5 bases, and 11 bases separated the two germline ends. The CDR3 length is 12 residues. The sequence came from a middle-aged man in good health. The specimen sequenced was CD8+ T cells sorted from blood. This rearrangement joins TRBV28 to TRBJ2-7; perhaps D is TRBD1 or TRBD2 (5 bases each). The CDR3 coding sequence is TGTGCCAGCAGCCTAGGGACCGACGAGCAGTACTTC. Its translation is CASSLGTDEQYF.